This T cell receptor (beta chain) stems from a study of blood T cell repertoires in COVID-19. About the research overall: There were acute and convalescent COVID-19 samples, and they came from the United States, Italy and Spain.

Original data processing: Amplification with reference gene primers provided the estimates of nucleated cell counts. Data came from immunoSEQ multiplex PCR; TCRdb stores just in-frame clones and leaves some out. D and trimming come from the DNA, and the V and J calls and clone size come from that table. Among 180,000 or so clones listed, 85% to 90% were seen once. Material for sequencing was peripheral blood. This receptor was identified in a woman aged 60 to 75 with acute or convalescent COVID-19.

CDR3 nucleotide sequence: TGTGCCTCGCCGGGACTACGCGGTGAGCAGTTCTTC. Amino acid sequence: CASPGLRGEQFF. The chain recombines TRBV30 with TRBJ2-1, with 7 bases aligning to TRBD2. With V trimmed by 7 bases and J by 9 bases, 9 bases remained unmatched. This CDR3 contains 12 residues. Germline V gene lookup returns CDR1 GTSNPN and CDR2 SVGIG (reference sequence).